This TCR beta chain was recovered during a study of T cell responses to AZD1222 COVID-19 vaccine. CDR1 and CDR2 from the germline V gene are KGHSH and LQKENI. Trimming left V 1 base short and J 5 bases short, with 8 bases between. The CDR3 is 13 amino acids. Only in-frame clones appear in the TCRdb table, and some are missing; sequencing was by immunoSEQ multiplex PCR. The sample carries some 130,000 clones, 85% to 95% recorded once. The receptor comes from an adult who received the AZD1222 COVID-19 vaccine. This material consisted of peripheral blood, taken 28 days after the second AZD1222 dose. The chain recombines TRBV18 with TRBJ1-2; D call uncertain. The CDR3 sequence: CASSPRGEYGYTF. CDR3 nucleotide sequence: TGTGCCAGCTCACCACGGGGAGAGTATGGCTACACCTTC.